Below, 21 T cell receptor beta chains from the same sample are listed, as sequenced in a study of T cells in Graves' hyperthyroidism and ophthalmopathy. Amplification of TCR beta CDR3 regions used RNA as the template. First-round RT-PCR with HTBI primers amplified the TCR CDR3 region. From the multiplex PCR reads, TCRdb called clonotypes with MiXCR, one entry per CDR3 protein. The sample has approximately 410,000 distinct CDR3 sequences, roughly 13% seen once; the top ten hold approximately 5.3%. The sequencing sample was made of blood. The receptors were gathered from a woman between 18 and 29 years old with Graves' hyperthyroidism.

This clonotype appeared many times. The V gene is TRBV12-3 or TRBV12-4, the J gene TRBJ1-2; TRBD1 agrees at 9 bases. V dropped 5 bases and J dropped 4; count of bases not matched to a gene: 8. CDR3 length equals 15 residues. CDR3 coding DNA: TGTGCCAGCAGTAGGGACAGGGCCCCTGGCTATGGCTACACCTTC. It is translated as CASSRDRAPGYGYTF.

The V gene is TRBV29-1, the J gene TRBJ1-5; possible D gene TRBD1, 5 bases. This CDR3 has 13 residues. The V end was cut by 4 bases, the J end by 4 bases, with 11 bases between. Per germline, CDR1 SQVTM and CDR2 ANQGSEA. The CDR3 nucleotides are TGCAGCGTTGCCGTCAGGGCGAATCAGCCCCAGCATTTT. Translating gives CSVAVRANQPQHF.

This chain joins TRBV27 and TRBJ2-3, with 9 bases that match TRBD2. V shed 6 bases and J 7 bases; nucleotides not matched to a gene: 5. CDR1 MNHEY and CDR2 SMNVEV come from the germline V gene (reference sequence). This CDR3 is 13 amino acids long. The CDR3 sequence is CASRGLATNTQYF. In nucleotides, the CDR3 is TGTGCCAGCAGGGGACTAGCTACGAATACGCAGTATTTT.

The J gene is TRBJ2-5, the V gene TRBV6-9, with 7 bases matching TRBD2. The CDR3 spans 17 residues. Germline CDR1 MNHGY, CDR2 SVAAGI. J was trimmed by 1 base and V by 3 bases; bases with no gene match: 11. This chain's CDR3 is CASSYFRGLAVQETQYF. CDR3 coding DNA: TGTGCCAGCAGTTACTTCCGTGGGCTAGCGGTCCAAGAGACCCAGTACTTC.

The chain combines TRBV9 with TRBJ1-2, with TRBD1 identical over 7 bases. The CDR3 spans 14 residues. CDR1 and CDR2 from the germline V gene are SGDLS and YYNGEE. After removal of 3 bases from V and 5 bases from J, the junction contained 7 bases not matched to a gene. The CDR3 DNA sequence: TGTGCCAGCAGCGCCGACAGGGAGCCTTATGGCTACACCTTC. Translated: CASSADREPYGYTF.

In this sample, this clonotype turned up many times. This chain uses TRBV7-9 with TRBJ2-2, with TRBD2 as a possible D gene (6 bases). Germline values: CDR1 SEHNR, CDR2 FQNEAQ (reference sequence). V lost 3 bases and J 4 bases, leaving 15 bases between the germline ends. This CDR3 comprises 16 residues. CDR3 sequence: CASSLSSGVVTGELFF. The DNA of the CDR3 is TGTGCCAGCAGCTTGTCGTCGGGAGTTGTCACCGGGGAGCTGTTTTTT.

This clonotype was detected only a few times. V usage is TRBV18 and J usage is TRBJ1-5, with 7 bases that match TRBD1. There are 16 residues in the CDR3. The germline V gene encodes CDR1 KGHSH and CDR2 LQKENI. V trimming: 0 bases; J trimming: 2 bases; junction bases outside the gene matches: 4. This CDR3 reads CASSPPDRAGNQPQHF. Here the CDR3 DNA reads TGTGCCAGCTCACCACCCGACAGGGCTGGCAATCAGCCCCAGCATTTT. Based on the CDR3 plus reference TRBV18 and TRBJ1-5, the full variable domain is NAGVMQNPRHLVRRRGQEARLRCSPMKGHSHVYWYRQLPEEGLKFMVYLQKENIIDESGMPKERFSAEFPKEGPSILRIQQVVRGDSAAYFCASSPPDRAGNQPQHFGDGTRLSIL.

This clonotype has a count of ten or more. The chain uses TRBV7-3 and TRBJ2-4, with 7 bases fitting TRBD1. This CDR3 is built from 13 residues. The V segment lost 1 base and the J segment 9 bases; nucleotides outside the gene matches: 3. Germline V gene data show CDR1 as SGHTA and CDR2 as FQGTGA. The CDR3 region is CASSLNSGGIQYF. Written as DNA, the CDR3 is TGTGCCAGCAGCTTAAACTCAGGGGGCATTCAGTACTTC.

In this sample, this clonotype turned up many times. The rearrangement links TRBV10-1 to TRBJ2-5; 7 bases are shared with TRBD1. CDR3 length: 13 amino acids. CDR1 is WNHNN and CDR2 is SYGVQD in the germline V gene (reference sequence). J was trimmed by 5 bases and V by 6 bases; bases with no gene match: 6. DNA of the CDR3: TGCGCCAGCAGACAGGGGTTGGAGGAGACCCAGTACTTC. Translation gives CASRQGLEETQYF.

Only a few counts were recorded for this clonotype. This could be a read error, since a much larger clone is one nucleotide away. The chain uses TRBV27 and TRBJ2-1; 9 bases are shared with TRBD1. The V segment lost 6 bases and the J segment 11 bases; nucleotides outside the gene matches: 8. This CDR3 region has 13 residues. Germline V CDR1 and CDR2: MNHEY, SMNVEV (reference sequence). The chain's CDR3 is CASSPTGGDKQFF. As DNA, the CDR3 is TGTGCCAGCAGCCCGACAGGGGGGGATAAGCAGTTCTTC.

The J gene is TRBJ1-1, the V gene TRBV7-3, with D perhaps TRBD1 (6 bases). CDR3 length: 13 residues. Deletions cut 4 bases from V and 9 bases from J, with 15 bases between. Germline CDR1 and CDR2: SGHTA and FQGTGA. The DNA for the CDR3 is TGTGCCAGCAGCTCCTACAGGGCAGGGCAAGCTTTCTTT. It is translated as CASSSYRAGQAFF.

The sample holds a few counts of this clonotype. A much bigger clone sits one base away, suggesting this may be a read error. The V and J genes are TRBV2 and TRBJ1-1, with TRBD1 as a possible D gene (5 bases). The CDR3 spans 16 residues. V was shortened by 1 base and J by 0 bases, with 12 bases between the two germline ends. The germline gives CDR1 SNHLY, CDR2 FYNNEI. The CDR3 reads CASSEGGEGLNTEAFF. CDR3 DNA: TGTGCCAGCAGTGAAGGCGGGGAGGGGCTGAACACTGAAGCTTTCTTT.

This clonotype has ten or more counts. V is TRBV29-1 and J is TRBJ2-1; 9 positions agree with TRBD2. CDR1 is SQVTM, CDR2 ANQGSEA, per germline. V shed 6 bases and J 4 bases; nucleotides not matched to a gene: 4. This CDR3 comprises 13 residues. CDR3 amino acids: CSVRTSEYNEQFF. For the CDR3, the DNA is TGCAGCGTCCGGACTAGCGAGTACAATGAGCAGTTCTTC.

This clonotype was found many times. This sequence joins TRBV7-8 and TRBJ1-1, with TRBD1 as a possible D gene (5 bases). The CDR3 is made up of 14 amino acids. Trimming shortened V by 5 bases and J by 1 base, and 11 bases separated the two germline ends. CDR1 is SGHVS and CDR2 is FQNEAQ in the germline V gene. The CDR3 region has the DNA TGTGCCAGCAGCACAGGTATTACGAACACTGAAGCTTTCTTT. It yields the protein CASSTGITNTEAFF.

This clonotype came up many times. V and J are TRBV7-2 and TRBJ2-3, with D perhaps given as TRBD1 or TRBD2 (5 bases each). The V gene's germline CDR1 is SGHTA and CDR2 FQGNSA. The germline V and J ends were trimmed by 5 bases and 0 bases, with 9 bases remaining between them. CDR3 length equals 14 residues. The CDR3 spells CASSPGPSTDTQYF. CDR3 sequence (DNA): TGTGCCAGCAGCCCGGGACCTAGCACAGATACGCAGTATTTT.

The sample holds many counts of this clonotype. The rearrangement joins TRBV12-3 or TRBV12-4 to TRBJ2-7, with TRBD2 matching 11 bases. The CDR3 has 15 amino acids. The V segment lost 4 bases and the J segment 0 bases; nucleotides outside the gene matches: 2. This CDR3 is CASSSTSGNSYEQYF. The CDR3 region has the DNA TGTGCCAGCAGTTCGACTAGCGGGAACTCCTACGAGCAGTACTTC.

This clonotype was observed many times. The chain employs TRBV5-1 and TRBJ1-1, with 7 bases that match TRBD1. With V trimmed by 4 bases and J by 1 base, 19 bases remained unmatched. The CDR3 spans 19 residues. The germline V gene encodes CDR1 SGHRS and CDR2 YFSETQ. Written as DNA, the CDR3 is TGCGCCAGCAGCGACAGGGATTGGACCACCTCATACTCGAACACTGAAGCTTTCTTT. Its protein product is CASSDRDWTTSYSNTEAFF.

This clonotype appeared many times. V is TRBV20-1 and J is TRBJ2-2; 11 nucleotides line up with TRBD1. Germline V gene lookup returns CDR1 DFQATT and CDR2 SNEGSKA (reference sequence). This CDR3 contains 15 residues. Trimming removed 4 bases from V and 6 bases from J; junction bases left unmatched: 7. The DNA of the CDR3 is TGCAGTGCTACGAGAGGACAGGGGGCATCCGGGGAGCTGTTTTTT. Protein sequence: CSATRGQGASGELFF.

The rearrangement joins TRBV6-2 or TRBV6-3 to TRBJ2-7; a weak D match, TRBD2 (5 bases). Trimming cost V 0 bases and J 5 bases, with 14 bases left between them. The CDR3 sequence is 15 residues long. The germline gives CDR1 MNHEY, CDR2 SVGEGT. The CDR3 nucleotides read TGTGCCAGCAGTTACTCTTACGGGAAGCGCGACGAGCAGTACTTC. Protein: CASSYSYGKRDEQYF.

The table lists this clonotype with many counts. The chain combines TRBV20-1 with TRBJ2-5; 7 nucleotides match TRBD2. CDR3 length equals 18 residues. Germline V gene lookup returns CDR1 DFQATT and CDR2 SNEGSKA (reference sequence). The junction had 21 bases not matched to a gene; V was cut back by 3 bases and J by 5 bases. The CDR3 spells CSASSLWEGLSWGETQYF. The CDR3, as DNA: TGCAGTGCTAGTTCTTTGTGGGAGGGCTTATCCTGGGGGGAGACCCAGTACTTC.

This clonotype appeared many times. The CDR3 DNA reads as TGTGCCAGCAGCTTACTAGCGGGGCAAGAGACCCAGTACTTC. It yields the protein CASSLLAGQETQYF. The chain is built from TRBV7-2 and TRBJ2-5, with 9 bases lining up with TRBD2. The trim removed 2 bases at V and 2 bases at J, leaving 0 bases unmatched. The CDR3 spans 14 residues. Per germline, CDR1 SGHTA and CDR2 FQGNSA.